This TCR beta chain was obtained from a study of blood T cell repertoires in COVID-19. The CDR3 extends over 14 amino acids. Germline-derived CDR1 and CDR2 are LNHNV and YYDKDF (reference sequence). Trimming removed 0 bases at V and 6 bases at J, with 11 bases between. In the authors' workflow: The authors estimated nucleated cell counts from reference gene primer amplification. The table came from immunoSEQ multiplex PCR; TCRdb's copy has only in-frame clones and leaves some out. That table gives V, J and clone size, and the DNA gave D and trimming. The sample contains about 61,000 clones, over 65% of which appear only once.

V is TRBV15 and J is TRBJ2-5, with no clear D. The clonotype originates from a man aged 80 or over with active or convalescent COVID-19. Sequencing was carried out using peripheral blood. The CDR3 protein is CATSRDWQAKTQYF. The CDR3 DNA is TGTGCCACCAGCAGAGATTGGCAGGCGAAGACCCAGTACTTC.